This TCR beta chain was obtained from a study of regulatory T cells in long-lasting Graves disease. Arm-PCR with iRepertoire HTBI primers amplified the CDR3 regions for these TCR beta libraries. TCRdb passed the multiplex PCR reads through MiXCR, listing each CDR3 protein once. The sample lists 300,000 to 450,000 distinct CDR3 sequences, about 14% seen once, with 20% to 25% in the top ten. Only a few counts were recorded for this clonotype. Stated time point: newly diagnosed GD, antithyroid drugs for less than 3 months. RNA from PBMCs was the source of the TCR library. V was trimmed by 5 bases and J by 0 bases, leaving 15 bases between them. The CDR3 runs 15 residues. CDR1 DFQATT and CDR2 SNEGSKA come from the germline V gene (reference sequence).

The TCR comes from a female donor with Graves disease. The chain links TRBV20-1 to TRBJ2-3; TRBD2 might be the D (7 bases). The material was peripheral blood mononuclear cells (PBMCs), obtained at new diagnosis, from a patient treated with antithyroid drugs. The chain's CDR3 is CSARGAPPSTDTQYF. DNA for the CDR3: TGCAGTGCTCGGGGGGCCCCCCCAAGCACAGATACGCAGTATTTT.